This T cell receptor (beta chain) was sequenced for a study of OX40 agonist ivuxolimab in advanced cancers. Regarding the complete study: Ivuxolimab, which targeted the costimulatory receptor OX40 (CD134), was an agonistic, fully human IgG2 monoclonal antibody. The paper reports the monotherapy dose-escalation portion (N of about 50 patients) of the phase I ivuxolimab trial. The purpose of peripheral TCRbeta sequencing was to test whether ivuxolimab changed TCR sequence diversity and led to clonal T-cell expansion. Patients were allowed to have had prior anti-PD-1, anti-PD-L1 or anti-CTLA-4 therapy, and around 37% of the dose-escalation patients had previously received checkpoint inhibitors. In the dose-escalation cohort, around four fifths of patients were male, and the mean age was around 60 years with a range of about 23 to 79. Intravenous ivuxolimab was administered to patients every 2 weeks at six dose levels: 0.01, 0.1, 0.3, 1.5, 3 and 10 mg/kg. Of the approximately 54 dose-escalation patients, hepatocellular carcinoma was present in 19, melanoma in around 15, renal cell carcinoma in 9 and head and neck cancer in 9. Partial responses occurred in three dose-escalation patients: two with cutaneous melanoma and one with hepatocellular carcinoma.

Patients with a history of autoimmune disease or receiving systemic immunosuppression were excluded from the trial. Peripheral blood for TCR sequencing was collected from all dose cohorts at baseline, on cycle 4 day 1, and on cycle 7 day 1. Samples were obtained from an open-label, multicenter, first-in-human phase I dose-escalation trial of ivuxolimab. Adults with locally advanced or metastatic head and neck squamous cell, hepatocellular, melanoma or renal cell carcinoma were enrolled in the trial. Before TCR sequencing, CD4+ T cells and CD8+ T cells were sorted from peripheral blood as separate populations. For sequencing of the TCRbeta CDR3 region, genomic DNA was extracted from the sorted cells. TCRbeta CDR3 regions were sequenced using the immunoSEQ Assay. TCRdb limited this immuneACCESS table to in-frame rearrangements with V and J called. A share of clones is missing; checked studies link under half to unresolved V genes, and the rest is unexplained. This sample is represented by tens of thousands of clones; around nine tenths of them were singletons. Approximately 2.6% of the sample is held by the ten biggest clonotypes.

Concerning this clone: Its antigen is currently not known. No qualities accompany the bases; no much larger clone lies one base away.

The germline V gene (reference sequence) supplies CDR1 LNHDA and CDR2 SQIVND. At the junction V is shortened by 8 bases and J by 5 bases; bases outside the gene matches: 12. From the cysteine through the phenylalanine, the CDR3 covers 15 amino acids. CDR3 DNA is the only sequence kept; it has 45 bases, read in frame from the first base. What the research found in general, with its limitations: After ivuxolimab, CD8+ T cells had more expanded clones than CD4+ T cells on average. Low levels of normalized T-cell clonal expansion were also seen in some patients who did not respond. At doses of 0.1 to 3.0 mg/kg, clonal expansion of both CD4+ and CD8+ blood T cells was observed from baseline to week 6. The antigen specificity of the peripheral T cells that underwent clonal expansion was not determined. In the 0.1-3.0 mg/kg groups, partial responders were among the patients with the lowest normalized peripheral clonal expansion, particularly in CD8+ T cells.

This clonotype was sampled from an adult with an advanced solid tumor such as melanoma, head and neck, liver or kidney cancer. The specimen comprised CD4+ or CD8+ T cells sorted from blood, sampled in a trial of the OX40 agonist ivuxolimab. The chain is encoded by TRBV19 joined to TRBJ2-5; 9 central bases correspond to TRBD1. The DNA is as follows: TGTGCCAGTTGGGGGGGACAGGGATATAGCGAGACCCAGTACTTC. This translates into CASWGGQGYSETQYF. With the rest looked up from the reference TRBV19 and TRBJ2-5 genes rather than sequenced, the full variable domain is DGGITQSPKYLFRKEGQNVTLSCEQNLNHDAMYWYRQDPGQGLRLIYYSQIVNDFQKGDIAEGYSVSREKKESFPLTVTSAQKNPTAFYLCASWGGQGYSETQYFGPGTRLLVL.